This TCR beta chain was observed in a study of cytomegalovirus exposure and HLA in healthy donors. Study outcomes and limitations: The likely explanation for a cluster of highly shared sequence variants was sequencing artifact.

A word on this clone: Its antigen is currently unknown.

Vbeta (60) and Jbeta (13) primers were used in the PCR. Profiling relied on immunoSEQ multiplex PCR, and the TCRdb table lists in-frame clones only, not all of them. The sample has about 240,000 clones, roughly four fifths seen once. Per the germline V gene, CDR1 is SQVTM and CDR2 is ANQGSEA. The length of the CDR3 is 15 residues. Trimming removed 4 bases from V and 1 base from J; junction bases left unmatched: 6. This chain uses TRBV29-1 with TRBJ1-1; 10 nucleotides line up with TRBD1. Sequenced input: PBMCs. This clonotype was obtained from a woman aged 55-70 years in good health and CMV-seropositive. The CDR3 nucleotides read TGCAGCGTTGTGTGGGACAGGGGATGGAACACTGAAGCTTTCTTT. It translates to CSVVWDRGWNTEAFF. Full variable domain (missing parts from reference TRBV29-1 and TRBJ1-1): SAVISQKPSRDICQRGTSLTIQCQVDSQVTMMFWYRQQPGQSLTLIATANQGSEATYESGFVIDKFPISRPNLTFSTLTVSNMSPEDSSIYLCSVVWDRGWNTEAFFGQGTRLTVV.